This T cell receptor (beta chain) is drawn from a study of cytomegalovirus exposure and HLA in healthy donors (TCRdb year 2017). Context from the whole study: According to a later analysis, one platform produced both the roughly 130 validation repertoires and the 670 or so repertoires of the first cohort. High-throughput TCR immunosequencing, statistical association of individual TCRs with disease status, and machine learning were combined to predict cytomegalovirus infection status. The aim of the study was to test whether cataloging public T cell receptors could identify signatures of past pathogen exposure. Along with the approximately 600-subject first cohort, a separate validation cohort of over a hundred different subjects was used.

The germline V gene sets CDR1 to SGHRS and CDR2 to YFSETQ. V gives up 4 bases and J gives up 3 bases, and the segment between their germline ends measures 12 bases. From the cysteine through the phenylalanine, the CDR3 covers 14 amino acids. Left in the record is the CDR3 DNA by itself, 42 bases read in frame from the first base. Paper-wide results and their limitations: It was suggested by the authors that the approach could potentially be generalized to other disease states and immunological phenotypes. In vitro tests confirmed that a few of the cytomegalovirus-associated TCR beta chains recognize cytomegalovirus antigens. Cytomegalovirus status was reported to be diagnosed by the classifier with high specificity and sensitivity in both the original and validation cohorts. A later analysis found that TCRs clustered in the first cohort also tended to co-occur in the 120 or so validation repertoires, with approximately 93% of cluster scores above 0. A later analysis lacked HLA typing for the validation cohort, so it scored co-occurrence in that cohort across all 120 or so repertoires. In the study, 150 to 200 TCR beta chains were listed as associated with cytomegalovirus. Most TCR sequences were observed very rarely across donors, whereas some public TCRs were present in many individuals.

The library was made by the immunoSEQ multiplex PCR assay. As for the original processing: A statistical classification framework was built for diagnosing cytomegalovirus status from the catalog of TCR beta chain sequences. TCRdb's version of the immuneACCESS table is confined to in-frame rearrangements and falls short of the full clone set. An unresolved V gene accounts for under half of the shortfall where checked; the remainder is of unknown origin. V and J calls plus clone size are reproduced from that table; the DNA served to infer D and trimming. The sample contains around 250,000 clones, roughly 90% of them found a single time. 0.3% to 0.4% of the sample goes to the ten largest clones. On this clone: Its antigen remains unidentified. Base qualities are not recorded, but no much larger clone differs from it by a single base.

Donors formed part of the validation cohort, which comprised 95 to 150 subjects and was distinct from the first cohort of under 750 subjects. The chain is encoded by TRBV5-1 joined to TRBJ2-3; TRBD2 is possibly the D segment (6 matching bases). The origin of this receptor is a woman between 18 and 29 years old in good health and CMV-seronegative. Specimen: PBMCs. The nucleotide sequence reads TGCGCCAGCAGCCCCGGGGAGGATACAGATACGCAGTATTTT. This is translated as CASSPGEDTDTQYF. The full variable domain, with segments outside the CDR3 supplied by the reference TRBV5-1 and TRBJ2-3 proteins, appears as KAGVTQTPRYLIKTRGQQVTLSCSPISGHRSVSWYQQTPGQGLQFLFEYFSETQRNKGNFPGRFSGRQFSNSRSEMNVSTLELGDSALYLCASSPGEDTDTQYFGPGTRLTVL.